The rows below give T cell receptor beta chains drawn from one sample of a study of T cell responses to AZD1222 COVID-19 vaccine. The data were produced by immunoSEQ multiplex PCR, yet TCRdb's version contains in-frame clones alone and is incomplete. Among about 66,000 clones listed, roughly 90% were seen once. The sequencing used peripheral blood, collected on day 0 of AZD1222 vaccination. These receptors were obtained from an adult in good health. Both conserved end residues are part of each CDR3. The D gene is left open where the match is weak. Not every row has a clone size; where given, it reads once, few, many or a size class.

d_call | j_call | clone_size | v_call | cdr3_nt | cdr3_aa
. | TRBJ1-6 | . | TRBV5-4 | TGTGCCAGCAGTTTTGGGGAGAATTCACCCCTCCACTTT | CASSFGENSPLHF
TRBD1 | TRBJ1-2 | few | TRBV6-5 | TGTGCCAGCAGGGCGACAGGGGGCTATGGCTACACCTTC | CASRATGGYGYTF
TRBD1 | TRBJ1-2 | . | TRBV5-1 | TGCGCCAGCAGCCTGGACAGGGAAGGGTCTGGCTACACCTTC | CASSLDREGSGYTF
. | TRBJ1-1 | . | TRBV27 | TGTGCCAGCAGTCAGACGGGAGCCCACACTGAAGCTTTCTTT | CASSQTGAHTEAFF
. | TRBJ2-7 | . | TRBV4-1 | TGCGCCAGCAGGTGGGCCCAGGCGGACGCCTACGAGCAGTACTTC | CASRWAQADAYEQYF
. | TRBJ2-7 | . | TRBV30 | TGTGCCGGGTCTCGGGGCCGTTCCTACGAGCAGTACTTC | CAGSRGRSYEQYF
. | TRBJ2-5 | . | TRBV2 | TGTGCCAGCAGTTCTGACAGGAACCAAGAGACCCAGTACTTC | CASSSDRNQETQYF
. | TRBJ1-1 | . | TRBV5-5 | TGTGCCAGCAGCTTGGTGGCGGGGAACGTGAGGAACACTGAAGCTTTCTTT | CASSLVAGNVRNTEAFF
TRBD1 | TRBJ1-1 | . | TRBV18 | TGTGCCAGCTCACCAAGGGGGCTGGAGACTGAAGCTTTCTTT | CASSPRGLETEAFF
. | TRBJ2-5 | . | TRBV29-1 | TGCAGCGCCCAACTAGCAAGGGGGGAGACCCAGTACTTC | CSAQLARGETQYF
. | TRBJ1-4 | . | TRBV7-2 | TGTGCCAGCAGCTTTGGGGGGGCGCTTAATGAAAAACTGTTTTTT | CASSFGGALNEKLFF
. | TRBJ1-3 | . | TRBV9 | TGTGCCAGCAGCTCCCACGTCGGGGACACCATATATTTT | CASSSHVGDTIYF
. | TRBJ2-7 | . | TRBV14 | TGTGCCAGCAGCGGGAGCCTCTCCTACGAGCAGTACTTC | CASSGSLSYEQYF
TRBD1 | TRBJ1-1 | . | TRBV9 | TGTGCCAGCAGCCCGAGGGTTACGACAGGGGGATTAAATGAAGCTTTCTTT | CASSPRVTTGGLNEAFF
TRBD1 | TRBJ2-7 | . | TRBV19 | TGTGCCAGTAGTACAGGCGGCGGGACAGGGCACTACGAGCAGTACTTC | CASSTGGGTGHYEQYF
TRBD1 | TRBJ2-5 | . | TRBV5-1 | TGCGCCAGCAGCTTGGGACAGGGTAAGGAAATAGAGACCCAGTACTTC | CASSLGQGKEIETQYF
. | TRBJ1-5 | . | TRBV5-6 | TGTGCCAGCAGCTTTTCAGGGAATCAGCCCCAGCATTTT | CASSFSGNQPQHF
. | TRBJ1-3 | . | TRBV7-9 | TGTGCCAGCAGCCCCAGTCGAAGCCTCGGAAACACCATATATTTT | CASSPSRSLGNTIYF
TRBD1 | TRBJ1-4 | . | TRBV13 | TGTGCCAGCAGCTCTGGACAGGGGAGGGAAAAACTGTTTTTT | CASSSGQGREKLFF
. | TRBJ1-5 | once | TRBV7-9 | TGTGCCAGCAGCCCAGACGGCAATCAGCCCCAGCATTTT | CASSPDGNQPQHF
. | TRBJ2-3 | few | TRBV27 | TGTGCCAGCAGTGACTCTGGGGACGGGACGGGAGATACGCAGTATTTT | CASSDSGDGTGDTQYF
TRBD1 | TRBJ2-3 | . | TRBV5-1 | TGCGCCAGCAGCTTCGGGACAGGGGTTTTTGATACGCAGTATTTT | CASSFGTGVFDTQYF
. | TRBJ2-7 | . | TRBV6-2/TRBV6-3 | TGTGCCAGCAGCCCCGTCGGGGGCCTGAGGGAGCAGTACTTC | CASSPVGGLREQYF
. | TRBJ2-3 | . | TRBV7-8 | TGTGCCAGCAGCCATCGACTGACAGATACGCAGTATTTT | CASSHRLTDTQYF
. | TRBJ2-7 | . | TRBV6-5 | TGTGCCAGCAGCCGGGACCGGGAATTCTACGAGCAGTACTTC | CASSRDREFYEQYF
. | TRBJ2-5 | . | TRBV7-9 | TGTGCCAGCAACACGAGGTCGGAAGAGACCCAGTACTTC | CASNTRSEETQYF
TRBD1 | TRBJ1-4 | medium-sized | TRBV28 | TGTGCCAGCAGTTCCGGGACAGGGCCTAATGAAAAACTGTTTTTT | CASSSGTGPNEKLFF
. | TRBJ2-2 | . | TRBV5-1 | TGCGCCAGCAGCTTGGGACTGGGGGCGGACACCGGGGAGCTGTTTTTT | CASSLGLGADTGELFF
TRBD1 | TRBJ2-1 | . | TRBV3-1/TRBV3-2 | TGTGCCAGCAGCCAAGACCTCGGACAGGGTACGGATGAGCAGTTCTTC | CASSQDLGQGTDEQFF
. | TRBJ2-3 | once | TRBV9 | TGTGCCAGCAGCGTAACGCCTCTGAGGGGGGATACGCAGTATTTT | CASSVTPLRGDTQYF
TRBD1 | TRBJ1-1 | . | TRBV18 | TGTGCCAGCTCACTCGACAGGGTAGAGACTGAAGCTTTCTTT | CASSLDRVETEAFF
. | TRBJ1-2 | . | TRBV5-6 | TGTGCCAGCAGCTTGGCCGCGACGGACCGTTGGGGCTACACCTTC | CASSLAATDRWGYTF
TRBD2 | TRBJ2-7 | . | TRBV18 | TGTGCCAGCTCACTACCGGGACTAGTGTACGAGCAGTACTTC | CASSLPGLVYEQYF
. | TRBJ2-3 | . | TRBV6-1 | TGTGCCAGCAGTGAAAGGCAGGGGACCGATACGCAGTATTTT | CASSERQGTDTQYF
. | TRBJ2-5 | few | TRBV13 | TGTGCCAGCAGCTGGGTGGGGAGCCAAGAGACCCAGTACTTC | CASSWVGSQETQYF
. | TRBJ2-3 | . | TRBV4-1 | TGCGCCAGCAGCCAAGAAGAGCGGAGACGCACAGATACGCAGTATTTT | CASSQEERRRTDTQYF
TRBD1 | TRBJ1-5 | . | TRBV6-2/TRBV6-3 | TGTGCCAGCAGTAGGACACAGGGGCTCTTAGATCAGCCCCAGCATTTT | CASSRTQGLLDQPQHF
. | TRBJ1-1 | few | TRBV11-1 | TGTGCCAGCAGCTTAGGTGGCACTACGAACACTGAAGCTTTCTTT | CASSLGGTTNTEAFF
TRBD1 | TRBJ1-4 | . | TRBV19 | TGTGCCAGTAGACTCCCGGGACAGGGGGGTGAAAAACTGTTTTTT | CASRLPGQGGEKLFF
TRBD1 | TRBJ2-5 | . | TRBV13 | TGTGCCAGCAGCTTAGTTGGACAGGGAGAGACCCAGTACTTC | CASSLVGQGETQYF
TRBD2 | TRBJ2-3 | . | TRBV10-3 | TGTGCCATCAGTGAGTCGATGGGCGGGAGGAGTACAGATACGCAGTATTTT | CAISESMGGRSTDTQYF
. | TRBJ2-7 | . | TRBV3-1/TRBV3-2 | TGTGCCAGCAGCCAGTTCTTAACCTACGAGCAGTACTTC | CASSQFLTYEQYF
TRBD1 | TRBJ2-2 | . | TRBV5-1 | TGCGCCAGCAGTTTAGCAGGGGGAACGAACTTGGGGGAGCTGTTTTTT | CASSLAGGTNLGELFF
. | TRBJ1-4 | . | TRBV5-6 | TGTGCCAGCAGCTTGACTGGGCTTGGTGAAAAACTGTTTTTT | CASSLTGLGEKLFF
. | TRBJ1-6 | . | TRBV30 | TGTGCCTGGGCGGTTGGGGGAGTTTCACCCCTCCACTTT | CAWAVGGVSPLHF
TRBD1 | TRBJ1-1 | . | TRBV18 | TGTGCCAGCTCACCGTCGACAGGGGTGAACACTGAAGCTTTCTTT | CASSPSTGVNTEAFF
. | TRBJ2-7 | . | TRBV11-3 | TGTGCCAGCAGCTTAGACAGCTACTACGAGCAGTACTTC | CASSLDSYYEQYF
TRBD1 | TRBJ1-4 | few | TRBV11-3 | TGTGCCAGCAGCACAGGGACAGTAACTAATGAAAAACTGTTTTTT | CASSTGTVTNEKLFF
. | TRBJ1-3 | . | TRBV9 | TGTGCCAGCTCAACGGCTGGAAACACCATATATTTT | CASSTAGNTIYF
. | TRBJ1-2 | . | TRBV5-1 | TGCGCCAGCAGCTTGATGGCGGACCCTCTCGGCTACACCTTC | CASSLMADPLGYTF
. | TRBJ2-4 | once | TRBV3-1/TRBV3-2 | TGTGCCAGCAGCCAAGAAGGTTTGCGGGGTGGAGGCATTCAGTACTTC | CASSQEGLRGGGIQYF
. | TRBJ1-2 | . | TRBV4-1 | TGCGCCAGCAGCCAAGATCAGACGGGGGGTATCTATGGCTACACCTTC | CASSQDQTGGIYGYTF
. | TRBJ1-1 | . | TRBV4-1 | TGCGCCAGCAGCCAAGAGACAATAATTCGGGGGGCTAGTTGGAACACTGAAGCTTTCTTT | CASSQETIIRGASWNTEAFF
. | TRBJ2-7 | . | TRBV6-2/TRBV6-3 | TGTGCCAGCAGTGTGGGACTCAGCTCCTACGAGCAGTACTTC | CASSVGLSSYEQYF